Included here is one T cell receptor (beta chain) sequence, with context. Its matching antigen is unknown. HIV-negative, healthy adults without recent acute infections or vaccinations were the donors. CD45RO+ cells and CCR7-negative CD45RA+ TemRA cells were combined as CD8 memory. The data were produced by immunoSEQ multiplex PCR, yet TCRdb's version contains in-frame clones alone and is incomplete. In the table there are about 320,000 clones, around 90% of which are singletons. Trimming took off 8 bases at V and 9 bases at J, with 17 bases between the two ends. The CDR3 loop spans 13 amino acids. Germline V lookup: CDR1 MNHEY, CDR2 SVGAGI. This sample is part of a study of shared clonotypes between healthy human individuals. Study-wide results and caveats: Some naive CD4 clonotypes, about 5.5%, turned up in common across four donors. It was anticipated that sequencing depth would influence how many clonotypes donors shared.

This TCR was recovered from a man in his late teens or twenties in good health. The sequenced sample consisted of memory CD8+ T cells sorted from blood. Stated subset: CD45RO+ cells pooled with CCR7-negative TemRA cells. This sequence joins TRBV6-5 and TRBJ2-1; D is unresolved. The CDR3 nucleotides are TGTGCCAGCGCGAAAGGGTTGATCACTGAGCAGTTCTTC. Its protein product is CASAKGLITEQFF.